This section outlines one T cell receptor (beta chain) sequence together with its context. No antigen is known for it. The TCR library protocol was used to attach unique molecular identifiers. These identifiers were attached to individual cDNA molecules. From the 5' RACE reads, TCRdb called clonotypes with MiXCR, one entry per CDR3 protein. The sample holds approximately 20,000 distinct CDR3 sequences, about 5% seen once. This entry is derived from a study of early T cells in non-severe SARS-CoV-2 infection. Study-wide context: Sequencing of bulk RNA from unsorted whole blood was done, without chain pairing. Study outcomes and limitations: A preference for anti-spike CD8 responses marked VDJdb matching, which missed private and CD4 specificities.

The CDR3 runs 14 residues. Germline V gives CDR1 MGHRA, CDR2 YSYEKL. After removal of 5 bases from V and 4 bases from J, the junction contained 7 bases not matched to a gene. Material for sequencing was whole blood. The TCR comes from an adult who was a healthcare worker with PCR-confirmed SARS-CoV-2 infection or an uninfected control (not recorded which). J is TRBJ1-1 and V is TRBV4-1, with 7 bases identical to TRBD1. The CDR3 bases are TGCGCCAGCAGCGATATTCGACAGGGCACTGAAGCTTTCTTT. This encodes CASSDIRQGTEAFF.